One and the same sample provided the 27 T cell receptor beta chains below, sequenced in a study of beta chain features in type 1 diabetes. Findings and limits, study-wide: For Type 1 diabetes patients, all four CD4+ subsets carried TCRB CDR3s that were moderately but significantly shorter.

These receptors are not linked to any known antigen. The whole isolated RNA underwent reverse transcription, so sequencing captured expressed TCRB transcripts. Sequenced by immunoSEQ multiplex PCR; TCRdb stores in-frame clones only, minus some. The sample has around 650,000 clones, roughly an eighth seen once. The sequencing input was naive CD4+ T cells from blood. The receptors shown here come from a man in his thirties or forties with type 1 diabetes.

This clone was seen only a few times. This chain uses TRBV28 with TRBJ2-7; no clear D. The germline V gene encodes CDR1 MDHEN and CDR2 SYDVKM. The CDR3 runs to 12 residues. V was cut by 7 bases and J by 2 bases, with 9 bases left in between. As DNA, the CDR3 is TGTGCCAGCACCACCGCTACCTACGAGCAGTACTTC. Encoded protein: CASTTATYEQYF.

This clone has only a few counts. V and J are TRBV28 and TRBJ1-5, with D possibly matching TRBD1 (6 bases). This CDR3 comprises 13 residues. The ends were cut back, 7 bases at V and 4 bases at J, with 11 bases in the middle. CDR1 MDHEN and CDR2 SYDVKM come from the germline V gene. As DNA, the CDR3 is TGTGCCAGCAAGACAGGTATGAATCAGCCCCAGCATTTT. Translated, it gives CASKTGMNQPQHF.

The chain carries TRBV2 and TRBJ1-2; no firm D call. Trimming removed 6 bases from V and 4 bases from J, with 12 bases in between. The CDR3 sequence is 13 residues long. Germline V gene lookup returns CDR1 SNHLY and CDR2 FYNNEI. The CDR3: CASRGTDAYGYTF. The CDR3 DNA is TGTGCCAGCAGGGGTACGGACGCCTATGGCTACACCTTC.

The chain joins TRBV5-1 to TRBJ2-6, with a weak D call TRBD2 (5 bases). CDR1 and CDR2 (germline): SGHRS, YFSETQ. This CDR3 contains 15 residues. Trimming cost V 3 bases and J 2 bases, with 9 bases left between them. The CDR3 spells CASSSGITGANVLTF. In DNA, the CDR3 is TGCGCCAGCAGCTCGGGGATCACTGGGGCCAACGTCCTGACTTTC.

This clone was counted only a few times. The V and J genes are TRBV7-2 and TRBJ2-5; D is perhaps TRBD2 (6 bases). The CDR3 contains 14 residues. V was cut by 0 bases and J by 4 bases, with 9 bases left in between. The germline V gene encodes CDR1 SGHTA and CDR2 FQGNSA. For the CDR3, the DNA is TGTGCCAGCAGCTTAGCGCAGGGAGGAGAGACCCAGTACTTC. This codes for CASSLAQGGETQYF. Full variable domain (missing parts from reference TRBV7-2 and TRBJ2-5): GAGVSQSPSNKVTEKGKDVELRCDPISGHTALYWYRQSLGQGLEFLIYFQGNSAPDKSGLPSDRFSAERTGGSVSTLTIQRTQQEDSAVYLCASSLAQGGETQYFGPGTRLLVL.

V gene TRBV4-3 combines with J gene TRBJ1-3; 7 bases agree with TRBD1. Germline values: CDR1 LGHNA, CDR2 YSLEER. The CDR3 extends over 16 amino acids. With 0 bases clipped from V and 2 bases from J, the junction kept 4 bases outside the gene matches. Here the CDR3 DNA reads TGCGCCAGCAGCCAAGATAGGCAGGGGGCTGGAAACACCATATATTTT. It specifies CASSQDRQGAGNTIYF.

The CDR3 sequence: CSAVLGQANTGELFF. CDR3 in DNA: TGCAGCGCAGTCCTGGGACAGGCGAACACCGGGGAGCTGTTTTTT. The V and J genes are TRBV29-1 and TRBJ2-2; 8 nucleotides match TRBD1. Germline CDR1 reads SQVTM; CDR2 reads ANQGSEA. The V segment lost 7 bases and the J segment 0 bases; nucleotides outside the gene matches: 7. The CDR3 consists of 15 residues.

The V call is TRBV28, the J call TRBJ2-3, with D perhaps matching TRBD2 (5 bases). Germline values: CDR1 MDHEN, CDR2 SYDVKM. The length of the CDR3 is 14 residues. The V gene lost 7 bases and the J gene lost 4 bases, with 15 bases spanning the gap. DNA of the CDR3: TGTGCCAGCATCGGGGATCCAAGGGCAGATACGCAGTATTTT. This translates into CASIGDPRADTQYF.

This clone has just a few counts. The CDR3 loop reads CASSVAEKVSPLHF. The CDR3 DNA follows: TGTGCCAGCAGCGTAGCCGAGAAGGTTTCACCCCTCCACTTT. The V and J genes are TRBV9 and TRBJ1-6; D ambiguous. Germline CDR1 and CDR2: SGDLS and YYNGEE. The CDR3 is 14 residues long. Trimming shortened V by 0 bases and J by 9 bases, and 10 bases separated the two germline ends.

The V gene is TRBV6-5, the J gene TRBJ2-3; D call uncertain. The CDR3 contains 13 residues. The germline gives CDR1 MNHEY, CDR2 SVGAGI. Trimming pared 4 bases from V and 8 bases from J, leaving 13 bases between. CDR3 DNA sequence: TGTGCCAGCAGTTTACTCTCCAAGGGTACGCAGTATTTT. Translation gives CASSLLSKGTQYF.

This clone was detected only a few times. The genes are TRBV7-2 and TRBJ2-3; D is perhaps TRBD1 (6 bases). CDR1 and CDR2 (germline): SGHTA, FQGNSA. The CDR3 has 15 residues. Trimming left V 4 bases short and J 3 bases short, with 14 bases between. CDR3 in DNA: TGTGCCAGCAGCTCAACAGGGTACTTGACAGATACGCAGTATTTT. The encoded protein is CASSSTGYLTDTQYF. Full variable domain (remainder filled in from reference TRBV7-2 and TRBJ2-3): GAGVSQSPSNKVTEKGKDVELRCDPISGHTALYWYRQSLGQGLEFLIYFQGNSAPDKSGLPSDRFSAERTGGSVSTLTIQRTQQEDSAVYLCASSSTGYLTDTQYFGPGTRLTVL.

In this sample, this clone turned up a few times. The genes are TRBV18 and TRBJ1-1; D not resolved. V lost 2 bases, J lost 2 bases, and 18 bases lay in between. Germline CDR1 is KGHSH and CDR2 is LQKENI. This CDR3 is 17 amino acids long. This CDR3 is CASSPRPETTVNTEAFF. CDR3 coding DNA: TGTGCCAGCTCACCAAGGCCCGAGACCACAGTAAACACTGAAGCTTTCTTT.

This clone occurred a few times. The chain is built from TRBV5-1 and TRBJ2-7; possibly TRBD2 for D (5 bases). CDR3 length: 14 residues. Looked up from germline, CDR1 is SGHRS and CDR2 is YFSETQ. Trimming removed 0 bases from V and 2 bases from J, with 9 bases in between. CDR3: CASSLGTPTYEQYF. The CDR3 nucleotides read TGCGCCAGCAGCTTGGGGACTCCTACCTACGAGCAGTACTTC.

This clone was seen a few times. This same CDR3 is encoded by further DNA sequences in the sample. This rearrangement joins TRBV5-1 to TRBJ2-1; tentatively, D is TRBD2 (5 bases). The germline V and J ends were trimmed by 1 base and 0 bases, with 5 bases remaining between them. Germline values: CDR1 SGHRS, CDR2 YFSETQ. CDR3 size: 14 residues. CDR3: CASSLSGSYNEQFF. The CDR3 DNA reads as TGCGCCAGCAGCTTGAGCGGCTCCTACAATGAGCAGTTCTTC.

The chain couples TRBV10-3 to TRBJ2-7; tentatively, D is TRBD1 or TRBD2 (6 bases each). Germline V lookup: CDR1 ENHRY, CDR2 SYGVKD. The CDR3 is 14 residues long. V was cut by 3 bases and J by 3 bases, with 12 bases left in between. In DNA form, the CDR3 reads TGTGCCATCAGTGACTACAGGGAGGACTACGAGCAGTACTTC. Residues: CAISDYREDYEQYF.

This clone occurred a few times. V usage is TRBV7-9 and J usage is TRBJ1-1, with D hard to call. This CDR3 contains 13 residues. Germline V gives CDR1 SEHNR, CDR2 FQNEAQ (reference sequence). V was shortened by 1 base and J by 1 base, with 4 bases between the two germline ends. The CDR3 loop is CASSLGKNTEAFF. As DNA, the CDR3 is TGTGCCAGCAGCTTAGGTAAGAACACTGAAGCTTTCTTT. Based on the CDR3 plus reference TRBV7-9 and TRBJ1-1, the full variable domain is DTGVSQNPRHKITKRGQNVTFRCDPISEHNRLYWYRQTLGQGPEFLTYFQNEAQLEKSRLLSDRFSAERPKGSFSTLEIQRTEQGDSAMYLCASSLGKNTEAFFGQGTRLTVV.

This clone was detected only a few times. The chain is built from TRBV7-9 and TRBJ2-6, with 8 bases that match TRBD1. The V gene end was trimmed by 6 bases and the J gene end by 2 bases; junction bases not matched to a gene: 3. Germline V gene sequence: CDR1 SEHNR, CDR2 FQNEAQ (reference sequence). The CDR3 is 15 amino acids. CDR3 DNA sequence: TGTGCCAGCAGTTTACAGGGGGCTGGGGCCAACGTCCTGACTTTC. Translated: CASSLQGAGANVLTF.

The chain links TRBV9 to TRBJ1-1, with 7 bases aligning to TRBD1. V shed 0 bases and J 5 bases; nucleotides not matched to a gene: 4. Germline V gene lookup returns CDR1 SGDLS and CDR2 YYNGEE. CDR3 length equals 14 residues. Here the CDR3 DNA reads TGTGCCAGCAGCGTAGGACAGGGATGGACTGAAGCTTTCTTT. Encoded protein: CASSVGQGWTEAFF.

This chain links TRBV10-3 with TRBJ2-3; TRBD2 matches 16 bases. The CDR3 runs to 15 residues. Germline V gene sequence: CDR1 ENHRY, CDR2 SYGVKD. The ends lost 11 bases at V and 1 base at J; junction bases unmatched: 3. CDR3 DNA: TGTGCCTCTGGGACTAGCGGGGGGGGCACAGATACGCAGTATTTT. It is translated as CASGTSGGGTDTQYF.

On this clone: The junction and the germline gene differ at one end; a read error may be behind it. CDR3 sequence (DNA): TGTGCCAGCAGCTCGTGGGGGACAGGCGAAAAACTGTTTTTC. This translates into CASSSWGTGEKLFF. The chain couples TRBV7-9 to TRBJ1-4; 8 positions agree with TRBD1. The CDR3 is made up of 14 amino acids. The germline V gene has CDR1 SEHNR and CDR2 FQNEAQ (reference sequence). The whole variable domain, filled in from reference TRBV7-9 and TRBJ1-4, reads DTGVSQNPRHKITKRGQNVTFRCDPISEHNRLYWYRQTLGQGPEFLTYFQNEAQLEKSRLLSDRFSAERPKGSFSTLEIQRTEQGDSAMYLCASSSWGTGEKLFFGSGTQLSVL.

This clone was counted a few times. The CDR3 protein is CASSSRTSGAPGELFF. The CDR3 coding sequence is TGTGCCAGCAGCTCTCGGACTAGCGGGGCCCCCGGGGAGCTGTTTTTT. This chain connects TRBV13 to TRBJ2-2; 12 positions agree with TRBD2. The CDR3 runs to 16 residues. V lost 4 bases to trimming and J lost 6 bases; unmatched junction nucleotides: 6. Looked up from germline, CDR1 is PRHDT and CDR2 is FYEKMQ (reference sequence).

The J gene is TRBJ2-7, the V gene TRBV5-1; no reliable D call. The germline V gene encodes CDR1 SGHRS and CDR2 YFSETQ. The CDR3 consists of 14 residues. The V gene lost 6 bases and the J gene lost 5 bases, with 18 bases spanning the gap. The CDR3 here is CASTMGMARDEQYF. DNA for the CDR3: TGCGCCAGCACAATGGGGATGGCTCGGGACGAGCAGTACTTC.

The CDR3 loop is CASSQALGGFSRSPLHF. In DNA form, the CDR3 reads TGTGCCAGCAGCCAAGCCTTAGGGGGCTTCTCACGGTCACCCCTCCACTTT. This sequence joins TRBV14 and TRBJ1-6; 7 bases map to TRBD1. Germline values: CDR1 SGHDN, CDR2 FVKESK. This CDR3 comprises 17 residues. The J segment lost 10 bases and the V segment lost 1 base, leaving 13 bases of the junction unmatched.

This clone was found a few times. This may arise from a read error, as a much more abundant clone is one base away. This chain links TRBV11-2 with TRBJ2-3; D ambiguous. The ends were cut back, 1 base at V and 4 bases at J, with 0 bases in the middle. Per the germline V gene, CDR1 is SGHAT and CDR2 is FQNNGV. The CDR3 is 11 residues long. The CDR3 here is CASSLADTQYF. The CDR3 DNA reads as TGTGCCAGCAGCTTAGCAGATACGCAGTATTTT.

This clone has a handful of counts. V gene TRBV6-7 combines with J gene TRBJ1-5; 9 bases map to TRBD1. TRBV6-7 is an ORF; its function is uncertain. Losses at the gene ends were 5 bases for V and 6 bases for J; bases not matched to a gene: 5. This CDR3 has 14 residues. The CDR3 is CASSLDRGSQPQHF. The CDR3 nucleotides are TGTGCCAGCAGTCTTGACAGGGGGAGTCAGCCCCAGCATTTT.

In this sample, this clone turned up a few times. The gene calls are TRBV29-1 and TRBJ2-4; D call uncertain. The CDR3 spans 12 residues. Trimming removed 8 bases at V and 0 bases at J, with 8 bases between. Germline lookup yields CDR1 SQVTM and CDR2 ANQGSEA. DNA for the CDR3: TGCAGCTCGCTTGAAGCCAAAAACATTCAGTACTTC. This sequence encodes CSSLEAKNIQYF.

The chain uses TRBV4-3 and TRBJ2-7; D is possibly TRBD1 (5 bases). V shed 4 bases and J shed 7 bases, with 20 bases lying between them. CDR1 and CDR2 (germline): LGHNA, YSLEER. CDR3 size: 15 residues. This CDR3 is CASSPTLIGEREQYF. In DNA, the CDR3 is TGCGCCAGCAGCCCGACACTGATAGGGGAAAGGGAGCAGTACTTC.